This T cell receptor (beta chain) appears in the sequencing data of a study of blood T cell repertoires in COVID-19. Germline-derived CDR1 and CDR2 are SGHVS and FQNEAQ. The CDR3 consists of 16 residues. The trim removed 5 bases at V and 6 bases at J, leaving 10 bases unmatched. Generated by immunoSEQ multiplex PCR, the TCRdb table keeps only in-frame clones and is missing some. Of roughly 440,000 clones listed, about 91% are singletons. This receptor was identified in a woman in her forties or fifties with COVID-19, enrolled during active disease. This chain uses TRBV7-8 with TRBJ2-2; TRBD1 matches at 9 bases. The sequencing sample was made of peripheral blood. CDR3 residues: CASSQRGGTGPGELFF. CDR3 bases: TGTGCCAGCAGCCAGAGGGGGGGGACAGGGCCCGGGGAGCTGTTTTTT.